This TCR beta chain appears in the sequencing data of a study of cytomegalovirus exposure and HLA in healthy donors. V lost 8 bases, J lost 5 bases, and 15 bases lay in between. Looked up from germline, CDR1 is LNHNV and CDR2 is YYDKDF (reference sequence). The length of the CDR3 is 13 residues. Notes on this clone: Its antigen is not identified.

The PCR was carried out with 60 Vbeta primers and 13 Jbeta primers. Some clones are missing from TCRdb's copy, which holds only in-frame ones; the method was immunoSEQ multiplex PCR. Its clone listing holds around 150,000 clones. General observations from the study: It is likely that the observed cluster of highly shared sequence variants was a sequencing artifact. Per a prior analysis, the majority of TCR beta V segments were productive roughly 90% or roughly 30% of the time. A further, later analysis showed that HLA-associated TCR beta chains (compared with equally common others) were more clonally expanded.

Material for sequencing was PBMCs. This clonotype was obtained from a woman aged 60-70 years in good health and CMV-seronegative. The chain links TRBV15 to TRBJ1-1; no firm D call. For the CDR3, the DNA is TGTGCCACCGACGCTGGATGGGCGACTGAAGCTTTCTTT. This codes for CATDAGWATEAFF.